This T cell receptor (beta chain) was identified during a study of cytomegalovirus exposure and HLA in healthy donors (dated by TCRdb to 2017 to 2019). Study-level background: A later analysis indicated that the 130 or so validation repertoires were generated on the platform also employed for the 666 repertoires of the first cohort. The aim of the study was to test whether cataloging public T cell receptors could identify signatures of past pathogen exposure. Along with the roughly 700-subject first cohort, a separate validation cohort of around 120 different subjects was used. To predict cytomegalovirus infection status, the study combined high-throughput TCR immunosequencing, statistical association of individual TCRs with disease status, and machine learning. Beyond this particular receptor, the publication reports: A later analysis had no HLA typing for the validation cohort, so co-occurrence there was scored across all 130 or so repertoires. Most TCR sequences were observed very rarely across donors, whereas some public TCRs were present in many individuals. The authors suggested that the approach could potentially be generalized to other disease states and immunological phenotypes. Subsequent analysis determined that TCRs grouped into clusters in the first cohort also showed a tendency toward co-occurrence across the roughly 120 validation repertoires, and approximately 93% of cluster scores exceeded 0. A total of some 180 TCR beta chains were listed by the study as associated with cytomegalovirus. In vitro tests confirmed that a few of the cytomegalovirus-associated TCR beta chains recognize cytomegalovirus antigens. In both the original and validation cohorts, the classifier was reported to diagnose cytomegalovirus status with high specificity and sensitivity.

A note on this clone: No antigen is known for it. The record has no base qualities; no much larger clone is one base away.

Library generation was performed with the immunoSEQ multiplex PCR assay. Processing in the source paper ran as follows. A statistical classification framework was built for diagnosing cytomegalovirus status from the catalog of TCR beta chain sequences. Held by TCRdb, this immuneACCESS table contains in-frame sequences only and omits some clones. Under half of the omission traces to an unresolved V gene where checked; the cause of the rest is unknown. D and trimming come from the DNA, and the V and J calls and clone size come from that table. This sample has fewer than 200,000 clones in its table, and roughly 85% of those were observed once. The biggest ten clones account for about a sixth of the sample. In the germline V gene, CDR1 corresponds to MDHEN and CDR2 to SYDVKM. The CDR3 contains 15 residues, cysteine and phenylalanine counted. The only DNA kept is the CDR3, 45 bases in frame from the first base. V and J are trimmed by 5 bases and 9 bases, and the gene matches miss 9 bases of the junction.

Donors formed part of the validation cohort, which comprised fewer than 150 subjects and was distinct from the first cohort of some 700 subjects. Rearrangement joined TRBV28 to TRBJ2-1; 11 bases in the middle match TRBD2. The material sequenced was PBMCs. The TCR was taken from a man aged 18 to 29 in good health and CMV-seropositive. The sequenced DNA: TGTGCCAGCAGTCTAGCGGGAGGATGGAAAAGTGAGCAGTTCTTC. It encodes CASSLAGGWKSEQFF.